The sequence of this T cell receptor beta chain was determined in a study of spatial heterogeneity in lung cancer. The wider study: Sequence detection consistently recorded a greater number of beta-chain than alpha-chain sequences. The study, taken as a whole, reports: Relative to follow-up, resection was when ubiquitous expanded tumor TCRs appeared more in blood.

A unique molecular identifier was attached to every TCR cDNA molecule. TCRdb called the 5' RACE reads again in MiXCR, with one record for every CDR3 protein. This table has several thousand distinct CDR3 sequences, 19% appearing once. Documented time point: sample taken at primary tumor resection. Whole RNA, which was extracted from tumor, nontumor lung tissue or frozen PBMC, was sequenced without any cell sorting. Patients with untreated early-stage non-small cell lung cancer, numbering 72, were the donors. The length of the CDR3 is 15 residues. V lost 2 bases and J 5 bases, leaving 14 bases between the germline ends. CDR1 is KGHDR and CDR2 is SFDVKD in the germline V gene. By share of the sample, this clonotype is medium-sized. Antigen specificity is unknown.

The sample here was PBMCs, taken at surgery. V gene TRBV24-1 combines with J gene TRBJ1-1; D not resolved. The source is a female donor with early-stage non-small cell lung cancer. DNA for the CDR3: TGTGCCACCAGTGATTGCCCATTTGTTTGGACTGAAGCTTTCTTT. It is translated as CATSDCPFVWTEAFF.